The clone carrying this T cell receptor (beta chain) was detected only a few times. It was with unique molecular identifiers that the TCRbeta library was prepared. TCRdb ran MiXCR on the PCR reads and lists one entry per CDR3 protein. The table lists roughly 790,000 distinct CDR3 sequences, around 17% of them singletons. This record comes from a study of T-cell reconstitution after alpha-beta-depleted transplantation in children. V lost 3 bases to trimming and J lost 5 bases, with 11 bases between them. Germline values: CDR1 KGHSH, CDR2 LQKENI. This CDR3 contains 14 residues. The source of this sequence is a male patient under 18 who had a stem cell transplant for acute lymphoblastic leukemia, so the T cells may come from the graft donor. The material sequenced was PBMCs, mostly from graft donor cells, taken 360 days after TCRalphabeta/CD19-depleted stem cell transplant. This chain links TRBV18 with TRBJ2-1; TRBD1 is a possible D gene (6 bases). In DNA, the CDR3 is TGTGCCAGCTCACCTCGGCAGGGGAACAATGAGCAGTTCTTC. This encodes CASSPRQGNNEQFF.